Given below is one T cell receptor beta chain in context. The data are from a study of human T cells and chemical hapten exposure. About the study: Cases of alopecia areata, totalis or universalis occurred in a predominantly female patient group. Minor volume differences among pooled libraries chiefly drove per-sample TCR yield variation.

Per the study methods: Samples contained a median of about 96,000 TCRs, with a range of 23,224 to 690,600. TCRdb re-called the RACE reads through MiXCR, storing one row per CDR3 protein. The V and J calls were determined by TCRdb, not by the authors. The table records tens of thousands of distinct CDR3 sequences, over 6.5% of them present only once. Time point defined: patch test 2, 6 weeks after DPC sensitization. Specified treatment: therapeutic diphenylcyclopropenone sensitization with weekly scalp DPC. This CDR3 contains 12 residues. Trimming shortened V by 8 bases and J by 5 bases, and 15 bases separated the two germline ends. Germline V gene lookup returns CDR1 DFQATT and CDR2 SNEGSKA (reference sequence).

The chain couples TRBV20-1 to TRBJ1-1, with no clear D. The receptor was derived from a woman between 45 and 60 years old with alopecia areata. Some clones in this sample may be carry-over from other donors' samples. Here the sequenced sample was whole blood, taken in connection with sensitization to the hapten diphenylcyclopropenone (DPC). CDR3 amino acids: CSPGEEGTEAFF. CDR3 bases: TGCAGTCCCGGGGAGGAGGGAACTGAAGCTTTCTTT.